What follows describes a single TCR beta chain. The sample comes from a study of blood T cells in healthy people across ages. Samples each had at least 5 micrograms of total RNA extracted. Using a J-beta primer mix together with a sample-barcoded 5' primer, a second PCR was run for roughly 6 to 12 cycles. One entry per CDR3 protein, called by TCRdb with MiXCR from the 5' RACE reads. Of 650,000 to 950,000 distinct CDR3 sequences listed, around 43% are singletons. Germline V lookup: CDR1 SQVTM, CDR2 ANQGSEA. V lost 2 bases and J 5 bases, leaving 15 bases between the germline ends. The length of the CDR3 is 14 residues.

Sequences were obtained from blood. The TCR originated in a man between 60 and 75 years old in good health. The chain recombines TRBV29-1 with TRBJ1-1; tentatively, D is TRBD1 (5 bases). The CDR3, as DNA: TGCAGCGTTGAACTGGGGACGGGGGGTACTGAAGCTTTCTTT. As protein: CSVELGTGGTEAFF.